A single sample gave rise to the 19 T cell receptor beta chains below, sequenced in a study of blood T cell repertoires in COVID-19. Sequencing used immunoSEQ multiplex PCR; TCRdb keeps in-frame clones, though not all of them. The data hold approximately 340,000 clones, with roughly 90% observed a single time. Sequencing used peripheral blood. The source is a man younger than 45 with COVID-19, enrolled during active disease.

A word on this clone: Within the sample, other DNA sequences also encode this same CDR3. V is TRBV5-6 and J is TRBJ2-2, with 8 bases fitting TRBD1. CDR3 size: 15 residues. In germline, CDR1 is SGHDT, CDR2 YYEEEE. Trimming at V came to 4 bases and at J to 1 base, leaving 3 bases not matched to a gene. CDR3 nucleotide sequence: TGTGCCAGCAGCCCCGACAGGGGGAACACCGGGGAGCTGTTTTTT. Translation gives CASSPDRGNTGELFF.

The chain joins TRBV18 to TRBJ1-2, with D possibly TRBD1 on 5 matching bases. V lost 3 bases and J 0 bases, leaving 11 bases between the germline ends. The CDR3 runs 15 residues. Germline V gene sequence: CDR1 KGHSH, CDR2 LQKENI. The CDR3 sequence is CASSPRQLANYGYTF. CDR3 coding DNA: TGTGCCAGCTCACCCAGACAGCTAGCTAACTATGGCTACACCTTC. Filled out from reference TRBV18 and TRBJ1-2, the complete variable domain reads NAGVMQNPRHLVRRRGQEARLRCSPMKGHSHVYWYRQLPEEGLKFMVYLQKENIIDESGMPKERFSAEFPKEGPSILRIQQVVRGDSAAYFCASSPRQLANYGYTFGSGTRLTVV.

CDR3 sequence: CASSLGQADTGELFF. CDR3 nucleotides: TGTGCCAGCAGCTTGGGACAGGCGGACACCGGGGAGCTGTTTTTT. The chain employs TRBV7-6 and TRBJ2-2; 8 positions match TRBD1. This CDR3 has 15 residues. V was clipped by 3 bases and J by 3 bases; unmatched bases: 3. Germline loops: CDR1 SGHVS, CDR2 FNYEAQ.

This CDR3 reads CASSPGTNGNTIYF. The CDR3 region has the DNA TGTGCCAGCAGCCCCGGGACAAATGGAAACACCATATATTTT. V gene TRBV5-5 combines with J gene TRBJ1-3; a weak D match, TRBD1 (6 bases). This CDR3 contains 14 residues. V lost 4 bases and J lost 3, with 11 bases in between. Germline assignment: CDR1 SGHKS and CDR2 YYEKEE (reference sequence).

This clone was counted a single time. The chain recombines TRBV19 with TRBJ1-1; D unresolved. Germline CDR1 reads LNHDA; CDR2 reads SQIVND (reference sequence). V was pared by 3 bases and J by 2 bases, with 10 bases between. The CDR3 totals 14 residues. For the CDR3, the DNA is TGTGCCAGTAGTATTGCACAGCTAAACACTGAAGCTTTCTTT. This sequence encodes CASSIAQLNTEAFF.

This chain connects TRBV10-3 to TRBJ2-5, with 12 bases aligning to TRBD2. This CDR3 spans 15 amino acids. V shed 2 bases and J 3 bases; nucleotides not matched to a gene: 1. CDR1 is ENHRY and CDR2 is SYGVKD in the germline V gene. The CDR3 bases are TGTGCCATCAGTGAGACTAGCGGGGGGAAAGAGACCCAGTACTTC. Its protein product is CAISETSGGKETQYF.

Turning to this clone: The sample holds other DNA sequences that translate to the same CDR3. This chain connects TRBV30 to TRBJ2-7; D unresolved. Germline values: CDR1 GTSNPN, CDR2 SVGIG (reference sequence). The CDR3 has 11 amino acids. Trimming shortened V by 3 bases and J by 4 bases, and 7 bases separated the two germline ends. CDR3 bases: TGTGCCTGGAGCCTCAGGTACGAGCAGTACTTC. Its protein product is CAWSLRYEQYF.

The V and J genes are TRBV9 and TRBJ1-5; D not certain. CDR3 length: 15 residues. Germline V gives CDR1 SGDLS, CDR2 YYNGEE. Trimming stripped 0 bases from V and 0 bases from J, with 7 bases between. CDR3 sequence reads: CASSVGSVSNQPQHF. The CDR3 bases are TGTGCCAGCAGCGTAGGCTCGGTTAGCAATCAGCCCCAGCATTTT.

J is TRBJ2-3 and V is TRBV24-1, with 7 bases fitting TRBD1. The CDR3 runs to 16 residues. CDR1 is KGHDR, CDR2 SFDVKD, per germline. J gave up 1 base and V 4 bases, and 7 bases lay outside the gene matches. As DNA, the CDR3 is TGTGCCACCAGTGACAACAGACAGGGCCGCACAGATACGCAGTATTTT. Translated: CATSDNRQGRTDTQYF.

The chain uses TRBV5-5 and TRBJ1-1, with D maybe TRBD1 (5 bases). CDR3 length: 13 residues. CDR1 SGHKS and CDR2 YYEKEE come from the germline V gene (reference sequence). Between the trimmed V and J ends, which lost 4 bases and 6 bases, there was a span of 13 bases. For the CDR3, the DNA is TGTGCCAGCAGCCAACGGGGGTACGCTGAAGCTTTCTTT. This gives the protein CASSQRGYAEAFF.

The rearrangement joins TRBV24-1 to TRBJ2-6; a possible D gene is TRBD2 (6 bases). Germline values: CDR1 KGHDR, CDR2 SFDVKD. Trimming took off 3 bases at V and 1 base at J, with 6 bases between the two ends. The CDR3 totals 15 residues. The CDR3 nucleotides read TGTGCCACCAGTGATCGGGGGTCTGGGGCCAACGTCCTGACTTTC. Translating it yields CATSDRGSGANVLTF.

V usage is TRBV5-6 and J usage is TRBJ2-7, with 7 bases fitting TRBD1. Germline CDR1 is SGHDT and CDR2 is YYEEEE. The V gene end was trimmed by 3 bases and the J gene end by 3 bases; junction bases not matched to a gene: 9. This CDR3 has 15 residues. CDR3 region: CASSWSGQVNYEQYF. CDR3 DNA: TGTGCCAGCAGCTGGTCAGGACAGGTTAACTACGAGCAGTACTTC. Together with reference TRBV5-6 and TRBJ2-7, the CDR3 gives the full variable domain: DAGVTQSPTHLIKTRGQQVTLRCSPKSGHDTVSWYQQALGQGPQFIFQYYEEEERQRGNFPDRFSGHQFPNYSSELNVNALLLGDSALYLCASSWSGQVNYEQYFGPGTRLTVT.

This sequence joins TRBV11-2 and TRBJ2-2; 8 positions match TRBD2. Per germline, CDR1 SGHAT and CDR2 FQNNGV. The trim removed 5 bases at V and 2 bases at J, leaving 7 bases unmatched. The CDR3 is 16 residues long. CDR3 loop: CASSRWGLVNTGELFF. CDR3 DNA: TGTGCCAGCAGCCGGTGGGGACTAGTAAACACCGGGGAGCTGTTTTTT.

The CDR3 region is CASSLGTSGSLETQYF. CDR3 sequence (DNA): TGTGCCAGCAGCCTCGGGACTAGCGGTTCCTTGGAGACCCAGTACTTC. V is TRBV9 and J is TRBJ2-5, with TRBD2 matching 11 bases. V trimming: 4 bases; J trimming: 5 bases; junction bases outside the gene matches: 10. Germline V gene lookup returns CDR1 SGDLS and CDR2 YYNGEE. CDR3 length equals 16 residues.

The gene calls are TRBV12-3 or TRBV12-4 and TRBJ1-2; TRBD1 aligns across 8 bases. The CDR3 has 13 amino acids. The trim removed 5 bases at V and 3 bases at J, leaving 2 bases unmatched. The CDR3 sequence: CASSGTGDYGYTF. DNA for the CDR3: TGTGCCAGCAGTGGGACAGGTGACTATGGCTACACCTTC.

This chain links TRBV19 with TRBJ2-3, with unresolved D. From germline, CDR1 is LNHDA and CDR2 SQIVND (reference sequence). Between the trimmed V and J ends, which lost 5 bases and 0 bases, there was a span of 6 bases. The CDR3 is 13 residues long. The CDR3 coding sequence is TGTGCCAGTAGTCAGATTAGCACAGATACGCAGTATTTT. Translated, it gives CASSQISTDTQYF.

The chain carries TRBV11-3 and TRBJ2-5, with D possibly matching TRBD2 (5 bases). CDR3 size: 15 residues. In germline, CDR1 is SGHNT, CDR2 YENEEA. V lost 5 bases to trimming and J lost 2 bases, with 15 bases between them. CDR3 sequence: CASSPRRGEQETQYF. DNA for the CDR3: TGTGCCAGCAGCCCACGACGGGGAGAGCAAGAGACCCAGTACTTC.

The chain couples TRBV5-1 to TRBJ1-4; TRBD1 matches at 10 bases. CDR3 size: 14 residues. Germline CDR1 reads SGHRS; CDR2 reads YFSETQ. With V trimmed by 4 bases and J by 6 bases, 3 bases remained unmatched. CDR3 sequence: CASSGGQGYEKLFF. As DNA, the CDR3 is TGCGCCAGCAGCGGGGGACAGGGGTATGAAAAACTGTTTTTT.

This clone came up once. The chain carries TRBV19 and TRBJ2-7; perhaps TRBD1 as D (5 bases). The CDR3 totals 13 residues. CDR1 and CDR2 from the germline V gene are LNHDA and SQIVND (reference sequence). The V gene lost 3 bases and the J gene lost 2 bases, with 8 bases spanning the gap. CDR3 sequence reads: CASSIRTTYEQYF. CDR3 coding DNA: TGTGCCAGTAGTATTCGGACAACCTACGAGCAGTACTTC.